Listed here are 23 T cell receptor beta chains from one sample, sequenced in a study of early T cells in non-severe SARS-CoV-2 infection. TCRdb reprocessed the 5' RACE reads via MiXCR and lists one record per CDR3 protein. The sample has 45,000 to 75,000 distinct CDR3 sequences; over 9.5% are singletons. Sequencing was done on a sample of whole blood. The receptors derive from an adult who was a healthcare worker with PCR-confirmed SARS-CoV-2 infection or an uninfected control (not recorded which).

This clonotype was counted once. The V call is TRBV28, the J call TRBJ1-4; D uncertain. Germline assignment: CDR1 MDHEN and CDR2 SYDVKM. The CDR3 extends over 15 amino acids. Trimming pared 4 bases from V and 5 bases from J, leaving 14 bases between. CDR3 loop: CASSSSRFANEKLFF. DNA of the CDR3: TGTGCCAGCAGTTCCAGTAGGTTCGCGAATGAAAAACTGTTTTTT.

This rearrangement joins TRBV12-3 or TRBV12-4 to TRBJ2-5, with a possible D match to TRBD1 (6 bases). The germline V and J ends were trimmed by 9 bases and 5 bases, with 13 bases remaining between them. The CDR3 runs 12 residues. The CDR3 DNA reads as TGTGCCAGTAAACAGGGTCCCGAGACCCAGTACTTC. Protein: CASKQGPETQYF.

This clonotype appeared many times. V usage is TRBV12-5 and J usage is TRBJ2-3; TRBD2 matches at 12 bases. V trimming: 2 bases; J trimming: 7 bases; junction bases outside the gene matches: 10. This CDR3 is 17 amino acids long. CDR1 and CDR2 from the germline V gene are LGHNT and FRNRAP. The CDR3 protein is CASGLRPSGGATNTQYF. CDR3 coding DNA: TGTGCTAGTGGTTTGCGCCCTAGCGGGGGGGCAACGAATACGCAGTATTTT.

In its sample, this clonotype was seen many times. CDR3 sequence: CASSLEGASYGYTF. The DNA of the CDR3 is TGTGCCAGCAGCTTGGAGGGGGCTTCCTATGGCTACACCTTC. The chain employs TRBV5-4 and TRBJ1-2, with 7 bases fitting TRBD1. In germline, CDR1 is SGHNT, CDR2 YYREEE (reference sequence). V gave up 0 bases and J gave up 4 bases; unmatched junction bases: 3. This CDR3 comprises 14 residues.

This clonotype was observed once. The chain combines TRBV20-1 with TRBJ2-1; 12 nucleotides match TRBD2. CDR3 length: 15 residues. With V trimmed by 6 bases and J by 2 bases, 5 bases remained unmatched. Germline V lookup: CDR1 DFQATT, CDR2 SNEGSKA (reference sequence). The CDR3 reads CSALGLAGTYNEQFF. The CDR3 DNA sequence: TGCAGTGCCCTCGGACTAGCGGGGACCTACAATGAGCAGTTCTTC.

This clonotype was seen many times. CDR3 sequence reads: CSAHPGARGTEAFF. CDR3 DNA sequence: TGCAGTGCGCACCCAGGGGCCCGGGGAACTGAAGCTTTCTTT. The chain recombines TRBV20-1 with TRBJ1-1, with a weak D call TRBD1 (6 bases). CDR1 is DFQATT, CDR2 SNEGSKA, per germline (reference sequence). V was trimmed by 6 bases and J by 5 bases, leaving 19 bases between them. The CDR3 length is 14 residues.

This clonotype was detected only a few times. The genes are TRBV10-3 and TRBJ1-4, with D unclear. CDR1 and CDR2 from the germline V gene are ENHRY and SYGVKD. With 5 bases removed from V and 8 bases from J, the gap between germline ends came to 15 bases. CDR3 length equals 14 residues. The DNA of the CDR3 is TGTGCCATCAGTCCGGAGGCCCTGGGGGAAAAACTGTTTTTT. It codes for CAISPEALGEKLFF.

This clonotype was observed a handful of times. V and J are TRBV12-3 or TRBV12-4 and TRBJ2-4, with D hard to call. V lost 4 bases and J lost 9, with 7 bases in between. The CDR3 extends over 11 amino acids. Written as DNA, the CDR3 is TGTGCCAGCAGTTCGCTGTCCATTCAGTACTTC. Its protein product is CASSSLSIQYF.

This clonotype was seen a few times. DNA for the CDR3: TGCAGCGTTTCTTCCTCGACCGACTCAATGACTGAAGCTTTCTTT. Its translation is CSVSSSTDSMTEAFF. The chain is built from TRBV29-1 and TRBJ1-1; the D is unclear. Germline CDR1 and CDR2: SQVTM and ANQGSEA. Trimming left V 5 bases short and J 5 bases short, with 21 bases between. CDR3 length equals 15 residues.

This clonotype was observed a few times. The genes are TRBV29-1 and TRBJ1-3; 7 bases are a match to TRBD1. The CDR3 consists of 12 residues. The junction had 7 bases not matched to a gene; V was cut back by 6 bases and J by 8 bases. The germline V gene encodes CDR1 SQVTM and CDR2 ANQGSEA. The CDR3 DNA follows: TGCAGCGTCTCCCAGGGGGGTGACACCATATATTTT. Protein product: CSVSQGGDTIYF.

This clonotype came up a few times. This chain uses TRBV4-3 with TRBJ2-1, with a tentative D call TRBD1 (6 bases). The CDR3 runs to 13 residues. V lost 0 bases and J 9 bases, leaving 9 bases between the germline ends. In germline, CDR1 is LGHNA, CDR2 YSLEER. CDR3 protein: CASSQDRGSEQFF. In nucleotides, the CDR3 is TGCGCCAGCAGCCAAGATAGGGGGTCTGAGCAGTTCTTC.

The chain links TRBV5-1 to TRBJ2-2; tentatively, D is TRBD1 (7 bases). This CDR3 is 16 amino acids long. Germline V gene lookup returns CDR1 SGHRS and CDR2 YFSETQ. V was shortened by 4 bases and J by 7 bases, with 20 bases between the two germline ends. The CDR3 DNA is TGCGCCAGCAGCCGCACAGGGGCCCTGGAGGGCGGGGAGCTGTTTTTT. It specifies CASSRTGALEGGELFF.

This clonotype occurred many times. The V and J genes are TRBV15 and TRBJ1-5, with D possibly TRBD1 on 5 matching bases. CDR3 size: 15 residues. Per germline, CDR1 LNHNV and CDR2 YYDKDF (reference sequence). V shed 6 bases and J shed 1 base, with 13 bases lying between them. The CDR3: CATSQSGDSNQPQHF. In DNA form, the CDR3 reads TGTGCCACCAGTCAGAGTGGGGACAGCAATCAGCCCCAGCATTTT. Full variable domain (missing parts from reference TRBV15 and TRBJ1-5): DAMVIQNPRYQVTQFGKPVTLSCSQTLNHNVMYWYQQKSSQAPKLLFHYYDKDFNNEADTPDNFQSRRPNTSFCFLDIRSPGLGDTAMYLCATSQSGDSNQPQHFGDGTRLSIL.

The chain is built from TRBV20-1 and TRBJ1-2, with a weak D call TRBD1 (6 bases). With 6 bases removed from V and 3 bases from J, the gap between germline ends came to 17 bases. This CDR3 contains 14 residues. The V gene's germline CDR1 is DFQATT and CDR2 SNEGSKA (reference sequence). CDR3 region: CSANGQGLHYGYTF. DNA for the CDR3: TGCAGTGCAAACGGGCAGGGGTTACACTATGGCTACACCTTC.

In its sample, this clonotype was seen many times. The chain links TRBV10-3 to TRBJ2-1, with 9 nucleotides matching TRBD2. The CDR3 length is 17 residues. V shed 3 bases and J 6 bases; nucleotides not matched to a gene: 12. Germline values: CDR1 ENHRY, CDR2 SYGVKD. As DNA, the CDR3 is TGTGCCATCAGTGATGCGGGAGGGCAAATCATCTCCAATGAGCAGTTCTTC. It is translated as CAISDAGGQIISNEQFF.

In its sample, this clonotype was seen a few times. CDR3 residues: CASRRPGTHTDTQYF. As DNA, the CDR3 is TGTGCCAGCCGGAGACCCGGGACTCACACAGATACGCAGTATTTT. The chain combines TRBV11-2 with TRBJ2-3, with D possibly matching TRBD2 (6 bases). The CDR3 runs 15 residues. CDR1 and CDR2 (germline): SGHAT, FQNNGV. Between the trimmed V and J ends, which lost 8 bases and 2 bases, there was a span of 17 bases.

This clonotype was seen a few times. CDR3: CATSDLGTDTQYF. CDR3 DNA sequence: TGTGCCACCAGTGATTTAGGCACAGATACGCAGTATTTT. This rearrangement joins TRBV24-1 to TRBJ2-3, with D hard to call. This CDR3 has 13 amino acids. Germline V gene data show CDR1 as KGHDR and CDR2 as SFDVKD. V shed 1 base and J shed 1 base, with 2 bases lying between them.

This clonotype was detected ten times or more. V gene TRBV7-9 combines with J gene TRBJ1-6; D is perhaps TRBD1 (6 bases). Trimming pared 5 bases from V and 3 bases from J, leaving 8 bases between. Germline assignment: CDR1 SEHNR and CDR2 FQNEAQ (reference sequence). The CDR3 covers 14 residues. CDR3 region: CASSQDSYNSPLHF. CDR3 DNA sequence: TGTGCCAGCAGCCAGGACAGCTATAATTCACCCCTCCACTTT. Complete variable domain (other parts from reference TRBV7-9 and TRBJ1-6): DTGVSQNPRHKITKRGQNVTFRCDPISEHNRLYWYRQTLGQGPEFLTYFQNEAQLEKSRLLSDRFSAERPKGSFSTLEIQRTEQGDSAMYLCASSQDSYNSPLHFGNGTRLTVT.

This clonotype was detected only a few times. CDR3 loop: CASSLFPTGTTDTQYF. As DNA, the CDR3 is TGTGCCAGCAGTTTATTCCCTACAGGAACCACAGATACGCAGTATTTT. The chain recombines TRBV12-3 or TRBV12-4 with TRBJ2-3; D possibly corresponds to TRBD1 (5 bases). The V end was cut by 2 bases, the J end by 2 bases, with 14 bases between. The CDR3 is 16 amino acids.

The CDR3 here is CSAPGQGYNEQFF. For the CDR3, the DNA is TGCAGCGCCCCGGGACAGGGGTACAATGAGCAGTTCTTC. V is TRBV29-1 and J is TRBJ2-1, with 10 bases aligning to TRBD1. V shed 7 bases, J shed 4 bases, and the junction held 4 bases outside the gene matches. CDR3 length: 13 residues. Germline assignment: CDR1 SQVTM and CDR2 ANQGSEA.

This clonotype has only a few counts. The V call is TRBV6-2 or TRBV6-3, the J call TRBJ2-4; D assignment may be TRBD1 or TRBD2 (5 bases each). The CDR3 totals 15 residues. V was shortened by 8 bases and J by 6 bases, with 20 bases between the two germline ends. CDR1 is MNHEY and CDR2 is SVGEGT in the germline V gene. CDR3 in amino acids: CASVAGTAGRNIQYF. The CDR3 DNA is TGTGCCAGCGTAGCCGGGACGGCTGGTCGAAACATTCAGTACTTC.

This clonotype was picked up a small number of times. This chain connects TRBV29-1 to TRBJ2-1; no firm D call. CDR1 and CDR2 (germline): SQVTM, ANQGSEA. There are 13 residues in the CDR3. V was shortened by 5 bases and J by 0 bases, with 8 bases between the two germline ends. The CDR3 nucleotides read TGCAGCGTTCTGAAATACTCCTACAATGAGCAGTTCTTC. Its protein product is CSVLKYSYNEQFF.

The rearrangement links TRBV13 to TRBJ1-4; unclear D gene. The V gene's germline CDR1 is PRHDT and CDR2 FYEKMQ (reference sequence). Deletions cut 5 bases from V and 5 bases from J, with 9 bases between. The CDR3 extends over 13 amino acids. For the CDR3, the DNA is TGTGCCAGCAGCATCCTCCAGAATGAAAAACTGTTTTTT. This gives the protein CASSILQNEKLFF. Full variable domain (remainder filled in from reference TRBV13 and TRBJ1-4): AAGVIQSPRHLIKEKRETATLKCYPIPRHDTVYWYQQGPGQDPQFLISFYEKMQSDKGSIPDRFSAQQFSDYHSELNMSSLELGDSALYFCASSILQNEKLFFGSGTQLSVL.